This T cell receptor (beta chain) is drawn from a study of CXCR3-negative and CXCR3-positive naive CD8 T cells. Whole-study context: Per library, roughly 1.6 +/- 0.3 million reads; some 140 million TRB reads overall. The study, taken as a whole, reports: With surface CD5 comparable between naive subsets, TCR strength was estimated using properties derived from the TRB CDR3. Each naive subset displayed comparably high diversity, whereas memory CD8+ cells displayed much lower diversity.

A CD45RO-CCR7+CD27+CD95- phenotype identified naive CD8+ T cells. 5' RACE that incorporated UMI labels was used to prepare the TRB cDNA libraries. TCRdb reprocessed the 5' RACE reads and reports one entry per CDR3 protein, with no DNA. The sample totals around 96,000 distinct CDR3 sequences; its top ten clones hold around 1.7%. In the case of this clonotype: The antigen remains unidentified.

CDR1 and CDR2 from the germline V gene are SGHVS and FNYEAQ. This CDR3 region has 16 residues. The sequencing sample was made of naive CXCR3- CD8+ T cells from blood. Stated subset: CD45RO-CCR7+CD27+CD95- naive CD8+ T cells lacking CXCR3 (TNR3-). The sequence was obtained from a human donor in good health. Some clones in this sample may be carry-over from other donors' samples. V and J are TRBV7-6 and TRBJ2-2; TCRdb selects TRBD2, and the lack of DNA leaves this call unchecked. The CDR3 here is CASSSGTSADTGELFF.